This T cell receptor (beta chain) was sequenced for a study of T cell responses to AZD1222 COVID-19 vaccine. Profiling relied on immunoSEQ multiplex PCR, and the TCRdb table lists in-frame clones only, not all of them. This table has about 140,000 clones, 80% to 95% appearing once. CDR1 is SNHLY and CDR2 is FYNNEI in the germline V gene. Between the trimmed V and J ends, which lost 4 bases and 5 bases, there was a span of 8 bases. The CDR3 has 12 amino acids. Notes on the study in general: Increases in Spike-specific TCR breadth and depth were seen after two AZD1222 doses. Clonal diversity was possibly underestimated, and white British individuals and females predominated among donors. Repertoires in all cases were sampled only once the peak T cell response had passed.

Remarks on this clone: Its antigen is unidentified.

The sequence was collected from an adult who received the AZD1222 COVID-19 vaccine. This rearrangement joins TRBV2 to TRBJ2-5; TRBD2 might be the D (5 bases). This specimen consisted of peripheral blood, obtained 28 days after the second AZD1222 dose. The CDR3 bases are TGTGCCAGCAGTGCTAGCATTGAGACCCAGTACTTC. Amino acid sequence: CASSASIETQYF.